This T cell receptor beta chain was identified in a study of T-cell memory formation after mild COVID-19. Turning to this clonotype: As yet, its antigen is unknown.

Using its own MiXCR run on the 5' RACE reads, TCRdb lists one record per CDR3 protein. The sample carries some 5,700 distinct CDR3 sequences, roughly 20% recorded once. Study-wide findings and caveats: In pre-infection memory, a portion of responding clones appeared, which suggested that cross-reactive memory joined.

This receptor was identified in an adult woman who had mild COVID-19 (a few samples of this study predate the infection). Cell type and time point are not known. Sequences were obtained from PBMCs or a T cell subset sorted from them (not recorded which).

CDR3 sequence reads: CASSLTLPSTDTQYF. The CDR3 DNA reads TGTGCCAGCAGTCTGACACTACCTAGCACAGATACGCAGTATTTT. The genes are TRBV6-5 and TRBJ2-3; the D is unclear. CDR1 and CDR2 from the germline V gene are MNHEY and SVGAGI. Trimming pared 5 bases from V and 0 bases from J, leaving 12 bases between. The CDR3 contains 15 residues.